This T cell receptor (beta chain) derives from a study of monozygotic twins with inflammatory bowel disease. In regard to this clonotype: Its antigen remains unknown.

TCRalpha and TCRbeta cDNA went through two nested PCRs of approximately 17 and 9 cycles. TCRdb processed the 5' RACE reads again and assigns one entry to each CDR3 protein, with no DNA. This listing includes approximately 150,000 distinct CDR3 sequences. CDR1 is MNHEY and CDR2 is SVGEGT in the germline V gene. The CDR3 totals 15 residues. Study conclusions and caveats: Healthy twins shared more clonotypes with others than IBD patients, most markedly active ones. Limited power may explain why concordant and discordant twins showed no difference in repertoire similarity.

This rearrangement joins TRBV6-2 or TRBV6-3 to TRBJ2-1; TCRdb returns TRBD1, unconfirmable since there is no DNA. The sequencing sample was made of blood. The TCR comes from a human donor with ulcerative colitis or Crohn's disease, or a healthy co-twin of an affected twin (not recorded which). The CDR3 sequence is CASSYGGAAYNEQFF.